The subject of this entry is one T cell receptor beta chain. Germline V gene sequence: CDR1 SGHKS, CDR2 YYEKEE (reference sequence). This CDR3 region has 15 residues. Trimming left V 4 bases short and J 1 base short, with 12 bases between. The method was immunoSEQ multiplex PCR; TCRdb's version includes in-frame clones alone and lacks a portion of them. The profile shows about 40,000 clones, 70% to 90% of them singletons. These data come from a study of OX40 agonist ivuxolimab in advanced cancers. Exclusion applied to patients with autoimmune disease history or systemic immunosuppression. This TCR was recovered from an adult with an advanced solid tumor such as melanoma, head and neck, liver or kidney cancer. Sequenced here: CD4+ or CD8+ T cells sorted from blood, sampled in a trial of the OX40 agonist ivuxolimab. V gene TRBV5-5 combines with J gene TRBJ2-4; D is ambiguous. CDR3 residues: CASSANPSAKNIQYF. The CDR3 DNA follows: TGTGCCAGCAGCGCCAATCCCTCGGCCAAAAACATTCAGTACTTC.